Following are 13 T cell receptor beta chains from one sample sequenced in a study of PD-1 blockade in classical Hodgkin lymphoma. After autologous stem cell transplantation all patients relapsed, and prior brentuximab vedotin exposure differed between cohorts. Here immunoSEQ multiplex PCR was the method, and the copy in TCRdb shows in-frame clones only, minus some. The top ten hold about 53% of the sample, which has approximately 4,500 clones, less than 80% seen once. Sequences were derived from peripheral blood mononuclear cells (PBMCs), sampled at baseline. Every receptor here comes from a human donor with classical Hodgkin lymphoma.

V gene TRBV5-4 combines with J gene TRBJ2-7; no definite D call. CDR1 is SGHNT, CDR2 YYREEE, per germline (reference sequence). Trimming removed 0 bases at V and 3 bases at J, with 10 bases between. The CDR3 consists of 14 residues. CDR3 DNA sequence: TGTGCCAGCAGCTTGGGTGGGGATTTCTACGAGCAGTACTTC. This codes for CASSLGGDFYEQYF.

This chain connects TRBV9 to TRBJ2-7, with D uncertain. With 3 bases removed from V and 3 bases from J, the gap between germline ends came to 7 bases. Germline V gene data show CDR1 as SGDLS and CDR2 as YYNGEE. CDR3 length: 12 residues. The CDR3 DNA is TGTGCCAGCAGCGGGGAAAACTACGAGCAGTACTTC. Translating it yields CASSGENYEQYF.

This clone has only one observation. The rearrangement joins TRBV7-9 to TRBJ2-7, with D perhaps TRBD1 (5 bases). This CDR3 contains 15 residues. Germline lookup yields CDR1 SEHNR and CDR2 FQNEAQ (reference sequence). V was trimmed by 3 bases and J by 2 bases, leaving 14 bases between them. CDR3 bases: TGTGCCAGCAGCTTTTACAGGATGGGTACCTACGAGCAGTACTTC. This encodes CASSFYRMGTYEQYF.

The CDR3 loop reads CASSSPGRVTNTEAFF. The CDR3 region has the DNA TGTGCCAGCAGTTCCCCGGGTAGGGTCACGAACACTGAAGCTTTCTTT. The gene calls are TRBV6-6 and TRBJ1-1; D gene unclear. The V end was cut by 4 bases, the J end by 1 base, with 16 bases between. The CDR3 loop spans 16 amino acids. Germline V gene lookup returns CDR1 MNHNY and CDR2 SVGAGI (reference sequence).

The genes are TRBV7-2 and TRBJ2-3, with 7 bases identical to TRBD1. The CDR3 loop spans 14 amino acids. Losses at the gene ends were 5 bases for V and 2 bases for J; bases not matched to a gene: 4. Germline lookup yields CDR1 SGHTA and CDR2 FQGNSA. CDR3 in amino acids: CASSRDSFTDTQYF. The CDR3 nucleotides are TGTGCCAGCAGCCGGGACAGCTTCACAGATACGCAGTATTTT.

The chain is built from TRBV15 and TRBJ1-4; D call uncertain. Germline lookup yields CDR1 LNHNV and CDR2 YYDKDF (reference sequence). The CDR3 extends over 13 amino acids. V lost 3 bases, J lost 8 bases, and 10 bases lay in between. CDR3 sequence: CATSSPGGEKLFF. For the CDR3, the DNA is TGTGCCACCAGCAGCCCCGGCGGGGAAAAACTGTTTTTT.

The V call is TRBV7-2, the J call TRBJ2-1; D gene unclear. The CDR3 runs to 14 residues. CDR1 SGHTA and CDR2 FQGNSA come from the germline V gene. With 3 bases removed from V and 0 bases from J, the gap between germline ends came to 6 bases. DNA of the CDR3: TGTGCCAGCAGCTTTCTTATCTCCTACAATGAGCAGTTCTTC. It specifies CASSFLISYNEQFF.

This clone has more than one count but fewer than ten. DNA for the CDR3: TGCGCCAGCAGCCAAGTTGGCGGAAAAGAGACCCAGTACTTC. Its translation: CASSQVGGKETQYF. The chain uses TRBV4-1 and TRBJ2-5; D not certain. The CDR3 loop spans 14 amino acids. Germline V gene lookup returns CDR1 MGHRA and CDR2 YSYEKL. V was clipped by 1 base and J by 3 bases, with 9 bases between them.

The chain joins TRBV28 to TRBJ2-4; the D call may be TRBD1 or TRBD2 (5 bases each). Germline V gene lookup returns CDR1 MDHEN and CDR2 SYDVKM. CDR3 size: 14 residues. V was shortened by 5 bases and J by 13 bases, with 21 bases between the two germline ends. This chain's CDR3 is CASSLSSHGTVQYF. The DNA for the CDR3 is TGTGCCAGCAGTCTAAGTTCCCATGGGACGGTCCAGTACTTC.

This chain uses TRBV29-1 with TRBJ1-2, with a tentative D call TRBD1 (5 bases). CDR1 and CDR2 (germline): SQVTM, ANQGSEA. The CDR3 length is 14 residues. V was pared by 7 bases and J by 6 bases, with 21 bases between. DNA of the CDR3: TGCAGCGGCTCGCGGGACCAGGTCATCGATGGCTACACCTTC. Protein sequence: CSGSRDQVIDGYTF.

The chain is built from TRBV11-1 and TRBJ1-1; D ambiguous. The ends were cut back, 5 bases at V and 1 base at J, with 2 bases in the middle. The CDR3 contains 11 residues. Looked up from germline, CDR1 is SGHAT and CDR2 is FQDESV (reference sequence). The CDR3 DNA reads TGTGCCAGCAGCACGAACACTGAAGCTTTCTTT. Amino acid sequence: CASSTNTEAFF.

This chain connects TRBV6-5 to TRBJ2-1, with TRBD2 matching 15 bases. Germline V gives CDR1 MNHEY, CDR2 SVGAGI. V shed 4 bases and J 9 bases; nucleotides not matched to a gene: 7. The CDR3 runs 16 residues. As DNA, the CDR3 is TGTGCCAGCAGTTTTGGGACTAGCGGGAGGCGAGGTGAGCAGTTCTTC. Its protein is CASSFGTSGRRGEQFF.

The gene calls are TRBV6-5 and TRBJ2-1, with D perhaps matching TRBD1 or TRBD2 (5 bases each). Germline CDR1 and CDR2: MNHEY and SVGAGI. This CDR3 has 14 amino acids. V gave up 7 bases and J gave up 6 bases, with 16 bases separating them. The CDR3 bases are TGTGCCAGCACGGGGCCAACTAGGGTCAATGAGCAGTTCTTC. Translation: CASTGPTRVNEQFF.